This T cell receptor (beta chain) was retrieved from a study of cytomegalovirus exposure and HLA in healthy donors. General observations from the study: TCR clusters originating in the first cohort tended to co-occur in the roughly 120 validation repertoires, according to a later analysis.

Data came from immunoSEQ multiplex PCR; TCRdb stores just in-frame clones and leaves some out. This repertoire shows approximately 230,000 clones, roughly 84% found once; its top ten account for around 12%. A remark on this clone: What it binds is unknown.

The source of this sequence is a man aged 18 to 35 in good health and CMV-seropositive. Sequenced material: PBMCs.

The CDR3 is CASSDVNTGELFF. CDR3 sequence (DNA): TGTGCCAGCAGTGATGTGAACACCGGGGAGCTGTTTTTT. The chain employs TRBV7-2 and TRBJ2-2, with unresolved D. The V gene's germline CDR1 is SGHTA and CDR2 FQGNSA. The CDR3 runs to 13 residues. Trimming stripped 6 bases from V and 1 base from J, with 6 bases between.